This T cell receptor (beta chain) appears in the sequencing data of a study of CD8+ T cells in alopecia areata. Points on this clone: Its specificity is unknown.

PBMCs yielded sorted CD4+ and CD8+ T cells. Once RNA had been extracted, it was reverse transcribed into cDNA to act as the sequencing template. Clones were read by immunoSEQ multiplex PCR, and TCRdb kept only the in-frame ones, dropping some. The table lists roughly 120,000 clones, around two fifths of them singletons. Overall study results and limits: An increase in clonality over normal scalp was evident in lesional scalp, especially alopecia totalis/universalis. Compared with mice, patients displayed less clear TCR sharing, possibly for HLA-related reasons.

Input material: CD4+ T cells sorted from blood. This TCR was sampled from a human donor with alopecia areata.

DNA of the CDR3: TGTGCCACGCCAGGTCCCTACGAGCAGTACTTC. Translation: CATPGPYEQYF. This chain links TRBV6-5 with TRBJ2-7; D not certain. The CDR3 runs 11 residues. V dropped 10 bases and J dropped 2 bases, with 9 bases sitting between them. Germline V gives CDR1 MNHEY, CDR2 SVGAGI.